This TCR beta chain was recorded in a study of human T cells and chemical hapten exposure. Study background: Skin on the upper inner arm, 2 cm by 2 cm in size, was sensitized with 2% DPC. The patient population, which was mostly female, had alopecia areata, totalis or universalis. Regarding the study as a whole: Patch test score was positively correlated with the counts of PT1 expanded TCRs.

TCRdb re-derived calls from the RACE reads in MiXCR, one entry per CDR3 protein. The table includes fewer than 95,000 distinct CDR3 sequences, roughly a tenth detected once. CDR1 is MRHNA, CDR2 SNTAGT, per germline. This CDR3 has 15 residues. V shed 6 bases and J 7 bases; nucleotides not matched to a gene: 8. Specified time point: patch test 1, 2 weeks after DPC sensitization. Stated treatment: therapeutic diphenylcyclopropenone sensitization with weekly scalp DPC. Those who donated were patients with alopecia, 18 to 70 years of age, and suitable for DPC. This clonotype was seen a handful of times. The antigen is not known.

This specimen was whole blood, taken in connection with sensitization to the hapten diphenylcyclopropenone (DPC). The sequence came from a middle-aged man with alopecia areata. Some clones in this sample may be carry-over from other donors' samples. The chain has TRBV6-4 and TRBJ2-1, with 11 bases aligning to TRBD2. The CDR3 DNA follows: TGTGCCAGCAGGGTAGCGGGAGGGCCTGGGAATGAGCAGTTCTTC. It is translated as CASRVAGGPGNEQFF.